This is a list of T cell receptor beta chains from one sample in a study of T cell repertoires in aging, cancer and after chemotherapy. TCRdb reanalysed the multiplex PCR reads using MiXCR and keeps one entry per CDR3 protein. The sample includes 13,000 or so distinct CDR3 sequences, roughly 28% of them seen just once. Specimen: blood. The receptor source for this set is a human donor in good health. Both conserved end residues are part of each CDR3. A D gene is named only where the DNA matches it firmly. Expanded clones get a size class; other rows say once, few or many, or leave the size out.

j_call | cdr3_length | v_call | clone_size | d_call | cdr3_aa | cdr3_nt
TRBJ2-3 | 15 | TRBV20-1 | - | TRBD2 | CSAISSGGSTDTQYF | TGCAGTGCTATAAGTAGCGGGGGATCCACAGATACGCAGTATTTT
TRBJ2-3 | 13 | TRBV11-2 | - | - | CASSTGQGDTQYF | TGTGCCAGCAGTACAGGGCAAGGAGATACGCAGTATTTT
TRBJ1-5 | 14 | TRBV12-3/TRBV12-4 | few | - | CASSLTGSNQPQHF | TGTGCCAGCAGTTTAACAGGTAGCAATCAGCCCCAGCATTTT
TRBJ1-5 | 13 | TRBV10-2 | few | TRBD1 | CASGDRGNQPQHF | TGCGCCAGCGGAGACAGGGGCAATCAGCCCCAGCATTTT
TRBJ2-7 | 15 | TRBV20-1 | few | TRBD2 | CSARDLASGGIEQYF | TGCAGTGCTAGAGATTTGGCTAGCGGGGGGATTGAGCAGTACTTC
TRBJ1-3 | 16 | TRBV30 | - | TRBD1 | CAWSGQGAQTGNTIYF | TGTGCCTGGAGTGGACAGGGGGCGCAAACTGGAAACACCATATATTTT
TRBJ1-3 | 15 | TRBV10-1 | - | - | CASSVGRLSGNTIYF | TGTGCCAGCAGTGTGGGACGGCTCTCTGGAAACACCATATATTTT
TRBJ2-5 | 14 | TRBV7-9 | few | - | CASSNGVGGETQYF | TGTGCCAGCAGTAACGGGGTGGGGGGAGAGACCCAGTACTTC
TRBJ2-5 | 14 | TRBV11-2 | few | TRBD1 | CASRPGQGTETQYF | TGTGCCAGCAGACCGGGACAGGGGACGGAGACCCAGTACTTC
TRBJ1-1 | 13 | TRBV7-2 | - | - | CASSLDGGTEAFF | TGTGCCAGCAGCTTAGACGGGGGAACTGAAGCTTTCTTT
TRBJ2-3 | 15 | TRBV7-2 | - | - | CASSPSFLGTDTQYF | TGTGCCAGCAGCCCCTCCTTTTTGGGCACAGATACGCAGTATTTT
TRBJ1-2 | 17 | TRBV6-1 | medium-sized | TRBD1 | CASSDPRTGRDNYGYTF | TGTGCCAGCAGTGATCCCAGGACAGGGAGGGACAACTATGGCTACACCTTC
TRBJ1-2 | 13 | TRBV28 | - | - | CASSWRQLYGYTF | TGTGCCAGCAGTTGGCGACAGCTCTATGGCTACACCTTC
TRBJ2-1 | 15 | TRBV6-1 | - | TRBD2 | CASSYWLSGYNEQFF | TGTGCCAGCAGTTACTGGCTTAGCGGGTACAATGAGCAGTTCTTC
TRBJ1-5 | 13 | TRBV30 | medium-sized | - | CACGRVSGQPQHF | TGTGCCTGCGGACGCGTGAGCGGTCAGCCCCAGCATTTT
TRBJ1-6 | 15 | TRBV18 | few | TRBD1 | CASSPLKGQTSPLHF | TGTGCCAGCTCACCACTCAAGGGACAGACTTCACCCCTCCACTTT
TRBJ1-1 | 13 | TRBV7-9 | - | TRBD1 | CASSSTGGGEAFF | TGTGCCAGCAGCTCGACAGGGGGCGGTGAAGCTTTCTTT
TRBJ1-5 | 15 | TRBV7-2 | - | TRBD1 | CASSLEAGGGQPQHF | TGTGCCAGCAGCTTAGAGGCAGGGGGCGGTCAGCCCCAGCATTTT
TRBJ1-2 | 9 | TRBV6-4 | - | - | CASSEGNTF | TGTGCCAGCAGTGAGGGGAACACCTTC
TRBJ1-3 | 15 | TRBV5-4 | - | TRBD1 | CASSPGFRGGNTIYF | TGTGCCAGCAGCCCGGGATTCAGGGGGGGAAACACCATATATTTT
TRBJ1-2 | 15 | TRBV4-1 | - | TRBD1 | CASSQLRQGLNGYTF | TGCGCCAGCAGCCAGCTACGACAGGGGCTGAATGGCTACACCTTC
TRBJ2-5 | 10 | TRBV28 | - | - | CASSGETQYF | TGTGCCAGCAGCGGAGAGACCCAGTACTTC
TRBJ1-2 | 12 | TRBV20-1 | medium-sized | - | CSARSLNYGYTF | TGCAGTGCCAGGAGCCTCAACTATGGCTACACCTTC
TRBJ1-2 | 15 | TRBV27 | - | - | CASSLSPPGLYGYTF | TGTGCCAGCAGTTTATCGCCCCCGGGACTCTATGGCTACACCTTC
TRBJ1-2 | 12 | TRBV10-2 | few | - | CASSVQDYGYTF | TGCGCCAGCAGTGTGCAGGACTATGGCTACACCTTC
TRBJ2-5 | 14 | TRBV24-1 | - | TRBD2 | CATSDRTRQETQYF | TGTGCCACCAGTGATCGGACTAGGCAAGAGACCCAGTACTTC
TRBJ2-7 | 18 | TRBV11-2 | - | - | CASSPLEATGTGGYEQYF | TGTGCCAGCAGCCCCTTGGAGGCGACGGGCACCGGGGGCTACGAGCAGTACTTC
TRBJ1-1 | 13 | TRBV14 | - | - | CASSQDMNTEAFF | TGTGCCAGCAGCCAAGATATGAACACTGAAGCTTTCTTT
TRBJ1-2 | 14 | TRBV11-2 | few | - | CASSLDGSNYGYTF | TGTGCCAGCAGCTTAGACGGGTCTAACTATGGCTACACCTTC
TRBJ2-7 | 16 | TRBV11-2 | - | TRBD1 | CASSLGGTGHLSEQYF | TGTGCCAGCAGCTTAGGGGGGACAGGGCATTTATCCGAGCAGTACTTC
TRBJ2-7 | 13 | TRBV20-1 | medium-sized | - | CSASGVDSYEQYF | TGCAGTGCTAGCGGGGTAGACTCCTACGAGCAGTACTTC
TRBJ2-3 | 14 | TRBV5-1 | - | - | CASSLAEGGDTQYF | TGTGCCAGCAGCTTGGCCGAGGGAGGAGATACGCAGTATTTT
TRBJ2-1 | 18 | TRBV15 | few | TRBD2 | CATSRTRLAGGLHNEQFF | TGTGCCACCAGCAGAACCCGACTAGCGGGGGGGCTACACAATGAGCAGTTCTTC
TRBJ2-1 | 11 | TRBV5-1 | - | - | CASSLRNEQFF | TGCGCCAGCAGCTTGCGTAATGAGCAGTTCTTC
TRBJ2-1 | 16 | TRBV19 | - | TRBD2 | CASSIEASGAYNEQFF | TGTGCCAGTAGTATTGAGGCTAGCGGGGCCTACAATGAGCAGTTCTTC
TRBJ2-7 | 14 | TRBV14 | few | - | CASSQDHGGGEQYF | TGTGCCAGCAGCCAAGATCACGGCGGAGGTGAGCAGTACTTC
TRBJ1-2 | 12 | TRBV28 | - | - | CASSLDDYGYTF | TGTGCCAGCAGCTTGGATGACTATGGCTACACCTTC
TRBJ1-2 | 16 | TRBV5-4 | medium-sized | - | CASSAPLAGIGPGYTF | TGTGCCAGCAGCGCCCCACTGGCAGGTATCGGACCTGGCTACACCTTC
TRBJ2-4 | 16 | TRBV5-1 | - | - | CASSLPQGDGRNIQYF | TGCGCCAGCAGCTTGCCTCAGGGAGATGGGAGAAACATTCAGTACTTC
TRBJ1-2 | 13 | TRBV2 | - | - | CASSEQGQGGYTF | TGTGCCAGCAGTGAACAGGGGCAAGGAGGCTACACCTTC
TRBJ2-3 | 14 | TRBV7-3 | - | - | CASSPDRSTDTQYF | TGTGCCAGCAGCCCTGACAGAAGCACAGATACGCAGTATTTT
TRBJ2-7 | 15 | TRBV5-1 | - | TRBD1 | CASSGRDSPSYEQYF | TGCGCCAGCAGTGGACGGGACAGCCCGTCCTACGAGCAGTACTTC
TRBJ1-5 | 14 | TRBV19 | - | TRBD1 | CASAPTGVNQPQHF | TGTGCCAGCGCCCCTACAGGGGTCAATCAGCCCCAGCATTTT
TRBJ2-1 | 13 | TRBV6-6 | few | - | CASSYLQGNEQFF | TGTGCCAGCAGTTACTTGCAGGGCAATGAGCAGTTCTTC
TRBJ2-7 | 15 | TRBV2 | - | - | CASSEKGGGYHEQYF | TGTGCCAGCAGTGAAAAGGGGGGAGGTTATCACGAGCAGTACTTC
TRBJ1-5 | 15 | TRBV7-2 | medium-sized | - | CASSSGAGDNQPQHF | TGTGCCAGCAGCAGTGGGGCAGGCGACAATCAGCCCCAGCATTTT